The 8 T cell receptor beta chains below were found in one sample sequenced in a study of blood T cell repertoires in COVID-19. Profiled with immunoSEQ multiplex PCR; TCRdb holds only in-frame clones, not every one. The top ten hold under 15% of the sample, which has fewer than 200,000 clones, approximately 87% seen once. The sample was peripheral blood. The receptors were sampled from a woman in her 70s with COVID-19, enrolled during active disease.

The V and J genes are TRBV14 and TRBJ1-1; D perhaps matches TRBD1 (5 bases). Trimming removed 4 bases from V and 2 bases from J, with 17 bases in between. CDR3 size: 16 residues. The germline V gene encodes CDR1 SGHDN and CDR2 FVKESK. CDR3 in DNA: TGTGCCAGCAGCCCACTTAGACAGTCACAAAACACTGAAGCTTTCTTT. It yields the protein CASSPLRQSQNTEAFF. The whole variable domain, remainder taken from reference TRBV14 and TRBJ1-1, is EAGVTQFPSHSVIEKGQTVTLRCDPISGHDNLYWYRRVMGKEIKFLLHFVKESKQDESGMPNNRFLAERTGGTYSTLKVQPAELEDSGVYFCASSPLRQSQNTEAFFGQGTRLTVV.

The V and J genes are TRBV20-1 and TRBJ2-7, with 7 bases identical to TRBD1. This CDR3 contains 11 residues. CDR1 and CDR2 from the germline V gene are DFQATT and SNEGSKA (reference sequence). After removal of 7 bases from V and 1 base from J, the junction contained 1 base not matched to a gene. In DNA, the CDR3 is TGCAGTGGGACAGGATCCTACGAGCAGTACTTC. It yields the protein CSGTGSYEQYF.

In regard to this clone: This sample includes further DNA sequences coding for the same CDR3. The CDR3: CASSRDYYNEQFF. The CDR3 nucleotides read TGTGCCAGCAGCCGGGACTACTACAATGAGCAGTTCTTC. This chain links TRBV3-1 (or the pseudogene TRBV3-2) with TRBJ2-1; 7 positions match TRBD2. This CDR3 region has 13 residues. CDR1 and CDR2 from the germline V gene are LGHDT and YNNKEL (reference sequence). The V gene end was trimmed by 4 bases and the J gene end by 3 bases; junction bases not matched to a gene: 0.

This rearrangement joins TRBV14 to TRBJ2-6, with 9 bases identical to TRBD1. J gave up 0 bases and V 3 bases, and 12 bases lay outside the gene matches. The CDR3 is made up of 20 amino acids. Germline V CDR1 and CDR2: SGHDN, FVKESK. CDR3: CASSQRITGTGSSGANVLTF. In DNA, the CDR3 is TGTGCCAGCAGCCAGCGCATCACCGGGACAGGGAGCTCTGGGGCCAACGTCCTGACTTTC.

V usage is TRBV5-4 and J usage is TRBJ1-1; weak D call: TRBD1 (5 bases). The germline V gene has CDR1 SGHNT and CDR2 YYREEE (reference sequence). This CDR3 has 15 amino acids. Trimming cost V 0 bases and J 3 bases, with 12 bases left between them. CDR3 sequence reads: CASSLVVRGDTEAFF. In DNA form, the CDR3 reads TGTGCCAGCAGCTTGGTTGTGCGGGGGGACACTGAAGCTTTCTTT.

CDR3 sequence: CASSAGAGDGYTF. CDR3 nucleotides: TGTGCCAGCAGCGCCGGGGCGGGGGATGGCTACACCTTC. The chain uses TRBV9 and TRBJ1-2, with D perhaps matching TRBD1 (5 bases). Trimming took off 3 bases at V and 6 bases at J, with 12 bases between the two ends. The CDR3 is made up of 13 amino acids. Germline V gives CDR1 SGDLS, CDR2 YYNGEE.

The chain has TRBV11-2 and TRBJ1-4, with TRBD1 as a possible D gene (5 bases). CDR3 length: 14 amino acids. V lost 7 bases to trimming and J lost 3 bases, with 12 bases between them. In germline, CDR1 is SGHAT, CDR2 FQNNGV. As DNA, the CDR3 is TGTGCCAGCAAACTCAGGGTTTCTAATGAAAAACTGTTTTTT. Translation: CASKLRVSNEKLFF.

The rearrangement joins TRBV4-2 to TRBJ2-7; no reliable D call. The CDR3 covers 14 residues. The germline gives CDR1 LGHNA, CDR2 YNFKEQ. V lost 1 base and J lost 3, with 10 bases in between. Here the CDR3 reads CASSQVAQDYEQYF. In nucleotides, the CDR3 is TGTGCCAGCAGCCAAGTGGCGCAGGACTACGAGCAGTACTTC.